The 18 T cell receptor beta chains presented below share a single source sample, sequenced in a study of human T cells and chemical hapten exposure (TCRdb year 2021). The time point label, read with the paper, signifies: pre-sensitization, week 0. Sample treatment or condition, as interpreted from the label and publication: therapeutic diphenylcyclopropenone sensitization with weekly scalp DPC. Library method: RACE. TCRdb records NextSeq 500 as the sequencer. TCRdb reprocessed the public reads (quality trimming at Q25 with fastp, clone calling with MiXCR) and kept in-frame beta chains. A single entry per CDR3 protein holds the most common genes and DNA from its merged rows. The sample contains 250,000 or so distinct CDR3 sequences, around 7.7% of them found a single time. More than 0.95% of the sample belongs to the ten largest clones. Source: whole blood, taken in connection with sensitization to the hapten diphenylcyclopropenone (DPC). These receptors all stem from a man younger than 35 with alopecia areata. Some clones in this sample may be carry-over from other donors' samples.

This chain links TRBV29-1 with TRBJ2-7, with a possible D match to TRBD1 (6 bases). Trimming cost V 8 bases and J 3 bases, with 14 bases left between them. The CDR3 is 12 amino acids. Germline values: CDR1 SQVTM, CDR2 ANQGSEA. The CDR3: CSQGHSHYEQYV. DNA of the CDR3: TGCAGCCAGGGACACTCGCACTACGAGCAGTACGTC.

V gene TRBV7-2 combines with J gene TRBJ2-2; TRBD1 matches at 7 bases. The germline gives CDR1 SGHTA, CDR2 FQGNSA. The CDR3 has 16 residues. Unmatched junction bases numbered 10, after V lost 5 bases and J lost 4 bases. In DNA form, the CDR3 reads TGTGCCAGCAGCCCCTGGACAGGCGCTACCACCGGGGAGCTGTTTTTT. Encoded protein: CASSPWTGATTGELFF.

This clonotype turned up a few times. This chain uses TRBV7-2 with TRBJ2-3; 7 bases match TRBD2. This CDR3 is built from 16 residues. J was trimmed by 5 bases and V by 1 base; bases with no gene match: 9. Per the germline V gene, CDR1 is SGHTA and CDR2 is FQGNSA. The CDR3 DNA sequence: TGTGCCAGCAGCTTAGTCGTCGGGGGGACGCGAGATACGCAGTATTTT. It codes for CASSLVVGGTRDTQYF.

The V gene is TRBV6-6, the J gene TRBJ2-7; D is uncertain. CDR1 and CDR2 (germline): MNHNY, SVGAGI (reference sequence). Trimming pared 0 bases from V and 7 bases from J, leaving 7 bases between. The CDR3 is made up of 12 amino acids. The CDR3 DNA reads TGTGCCAGCAGTTACTCTGAAGGGGAGCAGTACTTC. The encoded protein is CASSYSEGEQYF.

The chain combines TRBV6-2 or TRBV6-3 with TRBJ2-4; possible D gene TRBD2, 5 bases. This CDR3 region has 15 residues. Germline-derived CDR1 and CDR2 are MNHEY and SVGEGT. The germline V and J ends were trimmed by 6 bases and 8 bases, with 20 bases remaining between them. This CDR3 reads CASSPHFGVRDIQYF. In DNA, the CDR3 is TGTGCCAGCAGCCCCCATTTTGGGGTGCGGGACATTCAGTACTTC.

There are a few counts of this clonotype. Compared with germline, one end of the junction differs, possibly owing to a read error. V and J are TRBV18 and TRBJ1-1; D remains unclear. Germline CDR1 is KGHSH and CDR2 is LQKENI. The CDR3 runs to 15 residues. In nucleotides, the CDR3 is TGTGTCAGCTCACAAACGACATCGCGGAACACTGAAGCTTTCTTT. This translates into CVSSQTTSRNTEAFF.

The rearrangement links TRBV20-1 to TRBJ1-1; TRBD1 agrees at 7 bases. The J segment lost 4 bases and the V segment lost 0 bases, leaving 5 bases of the junction unmatched. CDR3 length equals 14 residues. Germline CDR1 is DFQATT and CDR2 is SNEGSKA (reference sequence). The CDR3 nucleotides are TGCAGTGCTAGAGACACGACAGGGCGCACTGAAGCTTTCTTT. Its translation: CSARDTTGRTEAFF.

This chain links TRBV20-1 with TRBJ2-1; the match to TRBD2 covers 7 bases. J was trimmed by 3 bases and V by 3 bases; bases with no gene match: 5. This CDR3 is built from 14 residues. The germline gives CDR1 DFQATT, CDR2 SNEGSKA (reference sequence). The CDR3 DNA follows: TGCAGTGCTAGTGTGACTAGCAGCTACAATGAGCAGTTCTTC. This gives the protein CSASVTSSYNEQFF.

This clonotype showed up many times. V gene TRBV4-3 combines with J gene TRBJ1-2; D is uncertain. The V and J ends lost 0 bases and 5 bases respectively, with 13 bases between them. Germline CDR1 and CDR2: LGHNA and YSLEER. The CDR3 loop spans 15 amino acids. CDR3 in amino acids: CASSQDRAAIYGYTF. CDR3 nucleotides: TGCGCCAGCAGCCAAGATCGGGCAGCTATATATGGCTACACCTTC.

This clonotype was detected a few times. The chain carries TRBV12-3 or TRBV12-4 and TRBJ2-1; 8 bases are a match to TRBD2. Trimming at V came to 4 bases and at J to 4 bases, leaving 6 bases not matched to a gene. The CDR3 runs to 15 residues. CDR3 DNA: TGTGCCAGCAGTTCGGGACTAGTAGTTTACAATGAGCAGTTCTTC. Translating gives CASSSGLVVYNEQFF.

This clonotype was picked up many times. CDR3 DNA sequence: TGTGCCAGCAGCTGGGACAGCCGTACAGATACGCAGTATTTT. This codes for CASSWDSRTDTQYF. The J gene is TRBJ2-3, the V gene TRBV7-9, with TRBD1 matching 7 bases. Germline lookup yields CDR1 SEHNR and CDR2 FQNEAQ (reference sequence). The CDR3 has 14 residues. V shed 4 bases, J shed 3 bases, and the junction held 4 bases outside the gene matches.

The chain employs TRBV4-3 and TRBJ2-2; 7 nucleotides agree with TRBD1. V was pared by 2 bases and J by 0 bases, with 9 bases of the junction left unmatched. The CDR3 totals 18 residues. Germline CDR1 LGHNA, CDR2 YSLEER. The CDR3 nucleotides read TGCGCCAGCAGCCAAAACGGACCCGACAGGGCGAACACCGGGGAGCTGTTTTTT. Amino acid sequence: CASSQNGPDRANTGELFF.

This clonotype was counted between two and nine times. The rearrangement joins TRBV7-9 to TRBJ2-4; no reliable D call. With 5 bases removed from V and 9 bases from J, the gap between germline ends came to 14 bases. The CDR3 consists of 13 residues. The germline V gene has CDR1 SEHNR and CDR2 FQNEAQ (reference sequence). The CDR3 DNA sequence: TGTGCCAGCAGCGCTGAAGGTCCGGGCATTCAGTACTTC. It is translated as CASSAEGPGIQYF.

This clonotype has more than one count but fewer than ten. The chain carries TRBV20-1 and TRBJ1-5; 9 bases agree with TRBD1. The CDR3 runs to 13 residues. V was clipped by 1 base and J by 5 bases; unmatched bases: 0. CDR1 is DFQATT and CDR2 is SNEGSKA in the germline V gene (reference sequence). CDR3 residues: CSARGDRDQPQHF. In nucleotides, the CDR3 is TGCAGTGCTAGAGGGGACAGGGATCAGCCCCAGCATTTT.

The chain employs TRBV7-9 and TRBJ1-1; D unresolved. The germline CDR1 and CDR2 sequences are SEHNR and FQNEAQ (reference sequence). CDR3 length: 14 residues. Trimming left V 1 base short and J 3 bases short, with 9 bases between. In nucleotides, the CDR3 is TGTGCCAGCAGCTTAGGGTTCACCGACACTGAAGCTTTCTTT. Amino acid sequence: CASSLGFTDTEAFF.

This clonotype has ten or more counts. The chain uses TRBV4-2 and TRBJ1-5; 7 bases are shared with TRBD1. CDR1 is LGHNA, CDR2 YNFKEQ, per germline. With 1 base clipped from V and 4 bases from J, the junction kept 4 bases outside the gene matches. The CDR3 extends over 15 amino acids. CDR3 protein: CASSQAQTGNQPQHF. CDR3 DNA: TGTGCCAGCAGCCAAGCCCAGACAGGGAATCAGCCCCAGCATTTT.

This clonotype has more than one count but fewer than ten. The rearrangement links TRBV6-2 or TRBV6-3 to TRBJ2-7; D is unresolved. Germline CDR1 is MNHEY and CDR2 is SVGEGT. There are 16 residues in the CDR3. The ends were cut back, 4 bases at V and 0 bases at J, with 16 bases in the middle. CDR3 loop: CASSFSGSTFSYEQYV. CDR3 nucleotides: TGTGCCAGCAGTTTCTCGGGCTCAACTTTCTCCTACGAGCAGTACGTC.

The chain links TRBV11-2 to TRBJ1-6; 9 positions match TRBD1. The CDR3 contains 15 residues. V trimming: 5 bases; J trimming: 10 bases; junction bases outside the gene matches: 9. Germline CDR1 and CDR2: SGHAT and FQNNGV. As DNA, the CDR3 is TGTGCCAGCAGCGCCGGGACAGGGAGGCGCTCACCCCTCCACTTT. Protein: CASSAGTGRRSPLHF.